The 10 T cell receptor beta chains below come from one sample, sequenced in a study of CD8 T cells in ankylosing spondylitis. These TCRs are of unknown antigen specificity. TCRdb used MiXCR to reprocess the 5' RACE reads, holding one entry per CDR3 protein. The sample has roughly 700,000 distinct CDR3 sequences, around a fifth seen once; the top ten hold about 19%. The study's findings and limits: Ankylosing spondylitis blood seemed to carry a telltale TCR beta motif made of several highly homologous variants.

Sequenced material: blood, either unsorted or a sorted T cell fraction (not recorded which). The receptors originated from a male donor with ankylosing spondylitis.

This clonotype occurred a few times. V is TRBV4-2 and J is TRBJ1-2; D is perhaps TRBD1 (5 bases). CDR3 length: 14 residues. The germline V gene encodes CDR1 LGHNA and CDR2 YNFKEQ. V gave up 4 bases and J gave up 7 bases, with 16 bases separating them. The CDR3 coding sequence is TGTGCCAGCAGCCCAGAGGACACGGGGGGTGGCTACACCTTC. It translates to CASSPEDTGGGYTF.

In its sample, this clonotype was seen a few times. The chain links TRBV7-9 to TRBJ2-3; possibly TRBD1 for D (5 bases). The CDR3 covers 16 residues. V was clipped by 5 bases and J by 1 base, with 16 bases between them. Germline values: CDR1 SEHNR, CDR2 FQNEAQ (reference sequence). The CDR3 region is CASSPGQRSGTDTQYF. The DNA for the CDR3 is TGTGCCAGCAGCCCTGGACAACGGAGTGGCACAGATACGCAGTATTTT.

J is TRBJ2-2 and V is TRBV28; D not certain. CDR1 and CDR2 from the germline V gene are MDHEN and SYDVKM. The V gene lost 5 bases and the J gene lost 8 bases, with 9 bases spanning the gap. The CDR3 contains 12 residues. The CDR3 sequence is CASSPARGELFF. In DNA, the CDR3 is TGTGCCAGCAGTCCTGCGAGGGGGGAGCTGTTTTTT.

This clonotype was detected ten times or more. Written as DNA, the CDR3 is TGTGCCAGCAGCTATACCGGGGGGACAGATACGCAGTATTTT. Its protein product is CASSYTGGTDTQYF. This chain uses TRBV11-2 with TRBJ2-3, with 7 bases lining up with TRBD2. V gave up 4 bases and J gave up 3 bases; unmatched junction bases: 4. From germline, CDR1 is SGHAT and CDR2 FQNNGV. CDR3 length equals 14 residues.

V usage is TRBV19 and J usage is TRBJ1-5; the match to TRBD1 covers 10 bases. The junction had 5 bases not matched to a gene; V was cut back by 2 bases and J by 1 base. This CDR3 is 17 amino acids long. The germline V gene has CDR1 LNHDA and CDR2 SQIVND (reference sequence). CDR3 DNA sequence: TGTGCCAGTAGTATATTGGGGACAGGGGAAAGCAATCAGCCCCAGCATTTT. Translating gives CASSILGTGESNQPQHF.

The chain uses TRBV15 and TRBJ2-7; maybe TRBD2 (5 bases). In germline, CDR1 is LNHNV, CDR2 YYDKDF (reference sequence). The CDR3 is made up of 17 amino acids. Trimming stripped 0 bases from V and 0 bases from J, with 15 bases between. The DNA for the CDR3 is TGTGCCACCAGCAGAGATGGTACGGGGTCAAGCTCCTACGAGCAGTACTTC. It encodes CATSRDGTGSSSYEQYF.

This clonotype has a handful of counts. The V and J genes are TRBV29-1 and TRBJ2-7; 7 nucleotides match TRBD1. The germline CDR1 and CDR2 sequences are SQVTM and ANQGSEA. Germline trimming cut 3 bases from V and 6 bases from J; bases unmatched to any gene: 2. This CDR3 spans 11 amino acids. CDR3 nucleotides: TGCAGCGTTGATTGGGACAGCGAGCAGTACTTC. Translated: CSVDWDSEQYF.

In this sample, this clonotype turned up a few times. The chain is built from TRBV7-2 and TRBJ1-5, with D hard to call. The V end lost 1 base, the J end lost 4 bases, and 8 bases lay between the germline ends. Per the germline V gene, CDR1 is SGHTA and CDR2 is FQGNSA. This CDR3 spans 14 amino acids. CDR3 sequence: CASSLVAGNQPQHF. The CDR3 DNA reads TGTGCCAGCAGCTTAGTAGCGGGTAATCAGCCCCAGCATTTT.

V is TRBV12-3 or TRBV12-4 and J is TRBJ2-1, with a weak D call TRBD2 (7 bases). V lost 0 bases and J 6 bases, leaving 18 bases between the germline ends. CDR3 size: 17 residues. CDR3 DNA sequence: TGTGCCAGCAGTTTAGCCGGGGTGGGGAGGGGGACCAATGAGCAGTTCTTC. Amino acids: CASSLAGVGRGTNEQFF.

This sequence joins TRBV20-1 and TRBJ2-4; 7 bases match TRBD1. In germline, CDR1 is DFQATT, CDR2 SNEGSKA (reference sequence). The V segment lost 5 bases and the J segment 0 bases; nucleotides outside the gene matches: 4. The CDR3 loop spans 14 amino acids. The CDR3 sequence is CSAPGQLAKNIQYF. For the CDR3, the DNA is TGCAGTGCTCCGGGACAGCTAGCCAAAAACATTCAGTACTTC.